This T cell receptor beta chain was recovered during a study of beta chain features in type 1 diabetes. CD4+ naive, central memory, regulatory and stem cell-like memory subsets were isolated by sorting on CD45RO/CCR7/CD25/CD127/CD95/CD27. With regard to this clone: Its antigen is as yet unknown.

The sequenced template was cDNA made from the entire isolated RNA. The assay was immunoSEQ multiplex PCR, and TCRdb's table has in-frame clones only and misses some. Here the sample spans 250,000 to 350,000 clones, 14% being singletons. The length of the CDR3 is 17 residues. Looked up from germline, CDR1 is LNHDA and CDR2 is SQIVND (reference sequence). The V and J ends lost 3 bases and 0 bases respectively, with 14 bases between them. General study results and limits: Unsettled here was the matter of whether HLA type influences TCRB rearrangement. PCR, the amplification step, might favor shorter templates, equally in patients and controls.

The chain couples TRBV19 to TRBJ1-4; a weak D match, TRBD1 (6 bases). The clonotype comes from a man aged 25-45 years in good health. Material for sequencing was central memory CD4+ T cells from blood. The CDR3 spells CASSIQGRGATNEKLFF. For the CDR3, the DNA is TGTGCCAGTAGTATTCAGGGGAGAGGGGCAACTAATGAAAAACTGTTTTTT.